The clone carrying this T cell receptor (beta chain) was counted a few times. Primed by a sample-barcoded 5' primer and a J-beta primer mix, a second PCR proceeded for about 6 to 11 cycles. The authors tagged each cDNA molecule using a template-switch adaptor with 12 random nucleotides. TCRdb redid the calling of the 5' RACE reads with MiXCR, one entry per CDR3 protein. The sample has about 720,000 distinct CDR3 sequences; about a fifth are singletons. This sample stems from a study of blood T cells in healthy people across ages. The germline V gene encodes CDR1 SQVTM and CDR2 ANQGSEA. The CDR3 runs to 13 residues. The V and J ends lost 7 bases and 7 bases, in that order; junction bases with no gene match: 5.

Sequencing used blood. This TCR was sampled from a man in his sixties or seventies in good health. The rearrangement uses TRBV29-1 and TRBJ1-4; TRBD1 agrees at 11 bases. The CDR3 coding sequence is TGCAGCGGGACAGGGGGCTCTGTTGAAAAACTGTTTTTT. It specifies CSGTGGSVEKLFF.